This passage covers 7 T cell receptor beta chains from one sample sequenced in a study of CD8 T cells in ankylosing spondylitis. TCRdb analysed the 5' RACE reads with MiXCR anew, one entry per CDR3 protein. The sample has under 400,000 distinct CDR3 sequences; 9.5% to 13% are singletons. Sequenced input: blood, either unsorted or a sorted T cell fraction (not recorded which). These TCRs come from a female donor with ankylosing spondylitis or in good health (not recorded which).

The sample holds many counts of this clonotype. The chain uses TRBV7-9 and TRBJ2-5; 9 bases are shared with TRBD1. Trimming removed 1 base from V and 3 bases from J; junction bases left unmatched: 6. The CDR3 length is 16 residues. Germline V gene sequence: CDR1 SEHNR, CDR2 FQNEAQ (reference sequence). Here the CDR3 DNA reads TGTGCCAGCAGCTTAGGGTGGGACAGGGTCAAAGAGACCCAGTACTTC. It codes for CASSLGWDRVKETQYF.

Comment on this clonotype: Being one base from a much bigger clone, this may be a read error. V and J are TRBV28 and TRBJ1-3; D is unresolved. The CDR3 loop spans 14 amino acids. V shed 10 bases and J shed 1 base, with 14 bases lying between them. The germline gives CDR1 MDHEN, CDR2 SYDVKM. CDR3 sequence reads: CAIHGKSSGNTIYF. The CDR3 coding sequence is TGTGCCATCCATGGAAAGTCATCTGGAAACACCATATATTTT.

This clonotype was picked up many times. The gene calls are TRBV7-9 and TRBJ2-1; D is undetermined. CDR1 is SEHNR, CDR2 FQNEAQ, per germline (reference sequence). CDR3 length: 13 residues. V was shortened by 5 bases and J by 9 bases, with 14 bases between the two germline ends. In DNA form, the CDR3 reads TGTGCCAGCAGCCTTAGGACCCTGGGTGAGCAGTTCTTC. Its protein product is CASSLRTLGEQFF.

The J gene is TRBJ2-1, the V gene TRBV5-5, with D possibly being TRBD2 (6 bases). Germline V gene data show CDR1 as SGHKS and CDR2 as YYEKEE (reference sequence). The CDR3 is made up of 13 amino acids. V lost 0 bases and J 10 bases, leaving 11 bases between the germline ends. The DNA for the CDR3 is TGTGCCAGCAGCTTGGTAGGGGACTTGGAGCAGTTCTTC. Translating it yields CASSLVGDLEQFF.

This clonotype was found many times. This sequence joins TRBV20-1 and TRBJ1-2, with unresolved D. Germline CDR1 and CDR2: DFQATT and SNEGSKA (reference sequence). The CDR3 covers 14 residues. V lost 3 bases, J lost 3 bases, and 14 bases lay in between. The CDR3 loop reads CSASLAGRDYGYTF. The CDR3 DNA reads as TGCAGTGCTAGTCTGGCAGGCCGGGACTATGGCTACACCTTC.

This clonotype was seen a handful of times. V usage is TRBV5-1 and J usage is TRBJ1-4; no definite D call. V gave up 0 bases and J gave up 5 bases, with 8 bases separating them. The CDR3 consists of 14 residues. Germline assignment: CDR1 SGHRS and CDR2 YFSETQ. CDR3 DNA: TGCGCCAGCAGCTTGGACAGAATAAATGAAAAACTGTTTTTT. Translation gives CASSLDRINEKLFF.

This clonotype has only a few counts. Written as DNA, the CDR3 is TGTGCCAGCAGCTTTTCCGGGACTAGCGGGAGTAACTACGAGCAGTACTTC. This gives the protein CASSFSGTSGSNYEQYF. The V and J genes are TRBV11-2 and TRBJ2-7, with 14 bases that match TRBD2. The germline gives CDR1 SGHAT, CDR2 FQNNGV. This CDR3 spans 17 amino acids. The ends lost 3 bases at V and 3 bases at J; junction bases unmatched: 7.